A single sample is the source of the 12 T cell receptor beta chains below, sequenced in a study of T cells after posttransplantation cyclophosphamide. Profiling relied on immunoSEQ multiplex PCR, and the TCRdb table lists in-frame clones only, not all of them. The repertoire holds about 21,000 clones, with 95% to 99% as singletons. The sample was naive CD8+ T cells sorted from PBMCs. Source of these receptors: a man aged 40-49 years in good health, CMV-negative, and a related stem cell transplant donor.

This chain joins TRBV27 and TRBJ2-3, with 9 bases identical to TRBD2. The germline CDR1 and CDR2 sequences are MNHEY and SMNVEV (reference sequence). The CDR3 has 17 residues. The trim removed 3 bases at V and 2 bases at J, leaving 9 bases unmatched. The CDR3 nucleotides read TGTGCCAGCAGTTTCGGACTCCTAGCGGGACCCACAGATACGCAGTATTTT. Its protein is CASSFGLLAGPTDTQYF.

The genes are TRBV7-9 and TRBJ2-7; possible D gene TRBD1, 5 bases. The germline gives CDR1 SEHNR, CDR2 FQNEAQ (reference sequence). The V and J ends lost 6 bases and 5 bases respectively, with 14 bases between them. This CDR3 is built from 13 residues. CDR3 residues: CASRLTAGDEQYF. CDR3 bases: TGTGCCAGCAGGTTGACAGCAGGCGACGAGCAGTACTTC. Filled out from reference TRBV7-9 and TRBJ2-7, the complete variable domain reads DTGVSQNPRHKITKRGQNVTFRCDPISEHNRLYWYRQTLGQGPEFLTYFQNEAQLEKSRLLSDRFSAERPKGSFSTLEIQRTEQGDSAMYLCASRLTAGDEQYFGPGTRLTVT.

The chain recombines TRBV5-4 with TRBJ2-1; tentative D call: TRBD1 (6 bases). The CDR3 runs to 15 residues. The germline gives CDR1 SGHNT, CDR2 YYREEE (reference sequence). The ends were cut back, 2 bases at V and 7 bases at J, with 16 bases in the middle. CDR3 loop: CASSLSGEGVNEQFF. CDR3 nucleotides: TGTGCCAGCAGCTTATCTGGCGAGGGGGTGAATGAGCAGTTCTTC. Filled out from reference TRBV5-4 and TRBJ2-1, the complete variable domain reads ETGVTQSPTHLIKTRGQQVTLRCSSQSGHNTVSWYQQALGQGPQFIFQYYREEENGRGNFPPRFSGLQFPNYSSELNVNALELDDSALYLCASSLSGEGVNEQFFGPGTRLTVL.

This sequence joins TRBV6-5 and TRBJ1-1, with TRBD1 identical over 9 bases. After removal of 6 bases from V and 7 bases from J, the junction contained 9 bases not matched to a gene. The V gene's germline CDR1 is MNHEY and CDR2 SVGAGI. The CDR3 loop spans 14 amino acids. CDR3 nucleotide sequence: TGTGCCAGCAGGTCGCCGGGACAGGGTTTTGAAGCTTTCTTT. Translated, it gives CASRSPGQGFEAFF.

CDR3: CASSVGANYEQYF. CDR3 DNA: TGTGCCAGCAGCGTGGGGGCGAACTACGAGCAGTACTTC. The chain couples TRBV9 to TRBJ2-7, with a tentative D call TRBD1 (6 bases). Germline assignment: CDR1 SGDLS and CDR2 YYNGEE. The CDR3 length is 13 residues. Trimming cost V 2 bases and J 3 bases, with 9 bases left between them.

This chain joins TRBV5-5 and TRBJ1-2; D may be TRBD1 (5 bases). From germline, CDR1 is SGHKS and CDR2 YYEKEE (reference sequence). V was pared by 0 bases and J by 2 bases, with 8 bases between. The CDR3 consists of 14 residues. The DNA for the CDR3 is TGTGCCAGCAGCTTGGGGGAGGGGAACTATGGCTACACCTTC. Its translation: CASSLGEGNYGYTF. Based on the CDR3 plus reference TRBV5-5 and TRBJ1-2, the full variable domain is DAGVTQSPTHLIKTRGQQVTLRCSPISGHKSVSWYQQVLGQGPQFIFQYYEKEERGRGNFPDRFSARQFPNYSSELNVNALLLGDSALYLCASSLGEGNYGYTFGSGTRLTVV.

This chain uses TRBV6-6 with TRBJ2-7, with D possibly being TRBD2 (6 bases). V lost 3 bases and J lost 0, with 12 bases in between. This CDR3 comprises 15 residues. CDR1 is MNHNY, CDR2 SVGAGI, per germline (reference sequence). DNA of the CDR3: TGTGCCAGCAGTTATTTGGGAGGAGGCTCCTACGAGCAGTACTTC. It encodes CASSYLGGGSYEQYF.

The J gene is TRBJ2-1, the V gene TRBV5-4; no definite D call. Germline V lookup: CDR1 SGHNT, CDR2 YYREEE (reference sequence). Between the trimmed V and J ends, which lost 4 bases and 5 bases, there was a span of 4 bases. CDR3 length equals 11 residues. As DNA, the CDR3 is TGTGCCAGCAGCCTCCACAATGAGCAGTTCTTC. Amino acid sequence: CASSLHNEQFF.

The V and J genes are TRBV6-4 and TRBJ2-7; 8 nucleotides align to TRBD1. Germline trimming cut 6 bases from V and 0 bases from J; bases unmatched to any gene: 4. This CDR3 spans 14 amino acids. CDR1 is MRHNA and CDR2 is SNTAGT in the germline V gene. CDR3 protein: CASSRTGSSYEQYF. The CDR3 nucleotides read TGTGCCAGCAGCCGGACAGGGTCCTCCTACGAGCAGTACTTC.

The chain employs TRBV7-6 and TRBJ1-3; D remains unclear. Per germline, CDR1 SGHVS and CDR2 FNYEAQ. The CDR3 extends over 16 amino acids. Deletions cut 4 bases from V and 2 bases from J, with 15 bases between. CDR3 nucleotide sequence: TGTGCCAGCAGCTCTAGGATCCGAACCCCTGGAAACACCATATATTTT. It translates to CASSSRIRTPGNTIYF.

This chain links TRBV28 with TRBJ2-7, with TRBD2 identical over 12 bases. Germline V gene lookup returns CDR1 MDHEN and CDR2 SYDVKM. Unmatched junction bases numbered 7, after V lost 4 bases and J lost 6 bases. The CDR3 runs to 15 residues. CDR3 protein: CASSSRLAGVGEQYF. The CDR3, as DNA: TGTGCCAGCAGTTCGAGACTAGCGGGAGTAGGCGAGCAGTACTTC.

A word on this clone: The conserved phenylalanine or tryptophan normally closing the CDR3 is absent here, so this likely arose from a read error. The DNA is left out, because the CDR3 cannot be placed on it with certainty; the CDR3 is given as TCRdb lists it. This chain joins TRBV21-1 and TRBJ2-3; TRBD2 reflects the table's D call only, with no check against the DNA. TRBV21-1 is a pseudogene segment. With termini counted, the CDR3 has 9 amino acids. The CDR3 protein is CASSKRGRS.